A selection of T cell receptor beta chains follows, all from one sample in a study of beta chain features in type 1 diabetes. Clones were sequenced by immunoSEQ multiplex PCR, and TCRdb holds only the in-frame ones, with some missing. Of roughly 310,000 clones detected, approximately 10% appear once; the ten largest clones hold roughly 0.014%. The sample was naive CD4+ T cells from blood. The origin of the receptors is a woman under 40 in good health. The CDR3 runs from the conserved cysteine through the conserved F or W. Each record gives: J gene, clone size, D gene, V gene, CDR3 DNA, CDR3 protein. The D gene is left open where the match is weak. Part of the rows lack a size; the others show once, few, many or a class for expanded clones.

J: TRBJ2-3; size: -; D: TRBD1; V: TRBV18; DNA: TGTGCCAGCTCACAGCCGGGACAGATGAGCACAGATACGCAGTATTTT; CDR3: CASSQPGQMSTDTQYF
J: TRBJ1-1; size: -; D: -; V: TRBV25-1; DNA: TGTGCCAGCAGTGTGTGGGGGGGGCAAGAGAACACTGAAGCTTTCTTT; CDR3: CASSVWGGQENTEAFF
J: TRBJ1-1; size: few; D: -; V: TRBV10-3; DNA: TGTGCCATCAGGGGCACAGGGAACACTGAAGCTTTCTTT; CDR3: CAIRGTGNTEAFF
J: TRBJ2-1; size: few; D: TRBD2; V: TRBV5-4; DNA: TGTGCCAGCAGCTCCTATAGCGGGAACCTCAATGAGCAGTTCTTC; CDR3: CASSSYSGNLNEQFF
J: TRBJ2-7; size: -; D: -; V: TRBV5-1; DNA: TGCGCCAGCAGCTTGGCCCCGGGAGACTCCTACGAGCAGTACTTC; CDR3: CASSLAPGDSYEQYF
J: TRBJ2-3; size: -; D: TRBD2; V: TRBV5-4; DNA: TGTGCCAGCAGCCAAAGACTAGCGCTCACAGATACGCAGTATTTT; CDR3: CASSQRLALTDTQYF
J: TRBJ2-1; size: -; D: TRBD2; V: TRBV5-1; DNA: TGCGCCAGCAGCTCTCGACTAGCGGGAGGGCCAGGGAATGAGCAGTTCTTC; CDR3: CASSSRLAGGPGNEQFF
J: TRBJ1-1; size: -; D: -; V: TRBV19; DNA: TGTGCCAGTACCTTCCGGAACACTGAAGCTTTCTTT; CDR3: CASTFRNTEAFF
J: TRBJ2-7; size: -; D: TRBD2; V: TRBV6-4; DNA: TGTGCCAGCCTAGAGCGAGCGGGAGGGACGGACTACGAGCAGTACTTC; CDR3: CASLERAGGTDYEQYF
J: TRBJ2-1; size: -; D: TRBD2; V: TRBV7-3; DNA: TGTGCCAGCAGCCCTACCGGGACTAGCGGGAGAAATGAGCAGTTCTTC; CDR3: CASSPTGTSGRNEQFF
J: TRBJ2-5; size: few; D: -; V: TRBV25-1; DNA: TGTGCCAGCAGCGACGGACAGACGGAGACCCAGTACTTC; CDR3: CASSDGQTETQYF
J: TRBJ2-3; size: -; D: TRBD2; V: TRBV29-1; DNA: TGCAGCGTTGCACCGCGGGAGTCAGATACGCAGTATTTT; CDR3: CSVAPRESDTQYF
J: TRBJ2-7; size: -; D: -; V: TRBV7-2; DNA: TGTGCCAGCAGCTTTGTTACAGAGAAGTACGAGCAGTACTTC; CDR3: CASSFVTEKYEQYF
J: TRBJ2-1; size: few; D: TRBD2; V: TRBV4-3; DNA: TGCGCCAGCAGCCAAGAGAGGACTAGCGGGGAGATTACCTACAATGAGCAGTTCTTC; CDR3: CASSQERTSGEITYNEQFF
J: TRBJ1-1; size: few; D: -; V: TRBV5-1; DNA: TGCGCCAGCAGCCCCCGGACAGAGAACACTGAAGCTTTCTTT; CDR3: CASSPRTENTEAFF
J: TRBJ2-5; size: -; D: TRBD2; V: TRBV5-8; DNA: TGTGCCAGCAGCTTGGGACTAGCGGGAAAAGAGACCCAGTACTTC; CDR3: CASSLGLAGKETQYF
J: TRBJ1-5; size: -; D: -; V: TRBV9; DNA: TGTGCCAGCAGCGTAGACTCTGGGCAAGGGCCCCAGCATTTT; CDR3: CASSVDSGQGPQHF
J: TRBJ2-1; size: few; D: -; V: TRBV6-5; DNA: TGTGCCAGCAGCGGGACCAGACTCGGGGGGCAGTTCTTC; CDR3: CASSGTRLGGQFF
J: TRBJ2-7; size: -; D: -; V: TRBV30; DNA: TGTGCCTGGAGTGGACACAGGTTAGCCTACGAGCAGTACTTC; CDR3: CAWSGHRLAYEQYF
J: TRBJ2-7; size: -; D: -; V: TRBV18; DNA: TGTGCCAGCTCACCAAACCGGGACTCAACCTACGAGCAGTACTTC; CDR3: CASSPNRDSTYEQYF
J: TRBJ2-7; size: few; D: -; V: TRBV28; DNA: TGTGCCAGCAGAGATTCAGGGGTTCCCTACGAGCAGTACTTC; CDR3: CASRDSGVPYEQYF
J: TRBJ2-1; size: -; D: TRBD2; V: TRBV13; DNA: TGTGCCAGCAGCTACTATAGCGGGAGTCGGAATGAGCAGTTCTTC; CDR3: CASSYYSGSRNEQFF